This T cell receptor (beta chain) was recorded in a study of cytomegalovirus exposure and HLA in healthy donors. The PCR used 60 Vbeta and 13 Jbeta primers. TCRdb keeps only in-frame clones here, not all; method: immunoSEQ multiplex PCR. The sample records roughly 68,000 clones, around 70% being singletons. Worth noting for this clone: Antigen unknown.

The CDR3 contains 14 residues. V gave up 7 bases and J gave up 12 bases; unmatched junction bases: 9. Germline CDR1 is MNHEY and CDR2 is SVGAGI. Study results and caveats: Among the most significant clusters, several appeared linked to common viral pathogens in a later analysis.

Sequenced sample: PBMCs. The chain uses TRBV6-5 and TRBJ2-2; 12 bases align to TRBD2. The clonotype originates from a man in his forties in good health and CMV-seropositive. The CDR3 DNA follows: TGTGCCAGCACCACGACTAGCGGGGGTTATAAGCTGTTTTTT. This translates into CASTTTSGGYKLFF.